This T cell receptor (beta chain) came from a study of cytomegalovirus exposure and HLA in healthy donors. Primers included in the PCR were 60 Vbeta and 13 Jbeta primers. Only in-frame clones appear in the TCRdb table, and some are missing; sequencing was by immunoSEQ multiplex PCR. The repertoire includes roughly 120,000 clones, 79% of them detected once, and approximately 4.5% sits in the top ten. The germline gives CDR1 SGHRS, CDR2 YFSETQ. The CDR3 runs to 16 residues. Trimming took 4 bases from V and 0 from J, leaving 17 bases between them. This TCR was sampled from a man younger than 40 in good health and CMV-seropositive. This chain joins TRBV5-1 and TRBJ2-7, with D possibly matching TRBD1 (7 bases). Sequenced material: PBMCs. The CDR3 DNA is TGCGCCAGCAGCCGCGGGACAGTTTACGACTCCTACGAGCAGTACTTC. Residues: CASSRGTVYDSYEQYF.